This record concerns one TCR beta chain sequence. The antigen remains undetermined. The study sequenced TCR beta in blood CD8+ and CD4+ T cells. Healthy donors served as the controls. They were matched for age and sex. These data are taken from a study of CD8 T cells in Susac syndrome. Overall study results and limits: Individuals included in the TCR sequencing and HLA analysis were acknowledged by the study to be relatively few in number.

Reverse transcription of about 0.5 to 1 ug RNA was carried out with random hexamers. TCRdb reprocessed the immunoSEQ multiplex PCR reads via MiXCR and lists one record per CDR3 protein. The table shows around 170,000 distinct CDR3 sequences, with under 95% occurring only once. The CDR3 length is 13 residues. The germline gives CDR1 SEHNR, CDR2 FQNEAQ (reference sequence). The V end was cut by 3 bases, the J end by 3 bases, with 8 bases between. The J gene is TRBJ1-1, the V gene TRBV7-9; D not certain. Sequenced material: CD4+ T cells from PBMCs. This sequence originates from a human donor in good health. DNA for the CDR3: TGTGCCAGCAGCTTTGAGGGATACACTGAAGCTTTCTTT. Encoded protein: CASSFEGYTEAFF.